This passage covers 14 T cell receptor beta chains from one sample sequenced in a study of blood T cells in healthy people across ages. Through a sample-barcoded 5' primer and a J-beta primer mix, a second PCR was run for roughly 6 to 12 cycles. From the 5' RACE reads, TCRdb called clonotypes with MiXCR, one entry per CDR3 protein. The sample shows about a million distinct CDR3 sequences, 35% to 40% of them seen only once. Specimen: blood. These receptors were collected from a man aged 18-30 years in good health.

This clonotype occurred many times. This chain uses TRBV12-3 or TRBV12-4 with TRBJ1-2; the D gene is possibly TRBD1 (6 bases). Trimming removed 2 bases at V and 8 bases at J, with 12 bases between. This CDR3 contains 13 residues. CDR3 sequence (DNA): TGTGCCAGCAGTTTATTGGGGGCAGGCGGCTACACCTTC. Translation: CASSLLGAGGYTF.

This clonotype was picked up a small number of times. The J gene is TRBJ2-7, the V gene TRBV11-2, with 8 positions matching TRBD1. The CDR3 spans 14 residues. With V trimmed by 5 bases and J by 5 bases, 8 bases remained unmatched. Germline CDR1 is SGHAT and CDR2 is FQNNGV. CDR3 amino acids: CASSPRTGYNEQYF. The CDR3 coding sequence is TGTGCCAGCAGCCCGCGGACAGGGTATAACGAGCAGTACTTC.

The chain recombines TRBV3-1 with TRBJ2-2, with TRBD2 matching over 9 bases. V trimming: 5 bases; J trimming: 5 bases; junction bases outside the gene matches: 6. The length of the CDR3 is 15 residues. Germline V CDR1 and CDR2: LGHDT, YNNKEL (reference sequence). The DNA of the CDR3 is TGTGCCAGCAGCTGGCGAGCGGGGGGAACCGGGGAGCTGTTTTTT. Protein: CASSWRAGGTGELFF.

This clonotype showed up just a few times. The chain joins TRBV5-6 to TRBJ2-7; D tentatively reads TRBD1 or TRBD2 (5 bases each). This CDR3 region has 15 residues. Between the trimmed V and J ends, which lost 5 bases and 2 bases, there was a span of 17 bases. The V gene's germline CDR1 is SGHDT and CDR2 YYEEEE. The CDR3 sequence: CASRLRWDRAYEQYF. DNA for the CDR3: TGTGCCAGCAGGCTCCGCTGGGACCGGGCCTACGAGCAGTACTTC.

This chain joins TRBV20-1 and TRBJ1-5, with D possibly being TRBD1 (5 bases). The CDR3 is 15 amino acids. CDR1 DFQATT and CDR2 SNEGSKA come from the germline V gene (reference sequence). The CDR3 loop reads CRATKLRGVNQPQHF. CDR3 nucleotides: TGCAGGGCGACAAAGTTGAGAGGGGTCAATCAGCCCCAGCATTTT.

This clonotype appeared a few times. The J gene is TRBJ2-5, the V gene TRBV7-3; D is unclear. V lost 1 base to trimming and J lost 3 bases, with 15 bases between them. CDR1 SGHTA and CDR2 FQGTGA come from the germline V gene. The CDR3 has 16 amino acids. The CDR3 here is CASSLMGSPKKETQYF. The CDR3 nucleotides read TGTGCCAGCAGCTTAATGGGCAGCCCCAAGAAAGAGACCCAGTACTTC. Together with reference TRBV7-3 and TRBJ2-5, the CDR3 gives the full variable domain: GAGVSQTPSNKVTEKGKYVELRCDPISGHTALYWYRQSLGQGPEFLIYFQGTGAADDSGLPNDRFFAVRPEGSVSTLKIQRTERGDSAVYLCASSLMGSPKKETQYFGPGTRLLVL.

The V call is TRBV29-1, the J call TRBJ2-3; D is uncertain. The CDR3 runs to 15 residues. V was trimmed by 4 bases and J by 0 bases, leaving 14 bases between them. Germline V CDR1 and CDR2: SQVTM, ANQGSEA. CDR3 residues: CSVAGTVPSTDTQYF. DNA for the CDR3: TGCAGCGTTGCGGGCACAGTCCCGAGCACAGATACGCAGTATTTT.

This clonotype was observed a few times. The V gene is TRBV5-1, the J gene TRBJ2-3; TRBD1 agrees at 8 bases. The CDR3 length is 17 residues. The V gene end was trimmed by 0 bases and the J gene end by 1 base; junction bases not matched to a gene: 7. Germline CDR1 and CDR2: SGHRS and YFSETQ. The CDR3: CASSLGLGTGRTDTQYF. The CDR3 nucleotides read TGCGCCAGCAGCTTGGGGTTGGGGACAGGACGCACAGATACGCAGTATTTT.

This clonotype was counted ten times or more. The CDR3 protein is CASSVGLAGEETQYF. In DNA, the CDR3 is TGTGCCAGCAGCGTAGGCCTAGCGGGTGAAGAGACCCAGTACTTC. The chain employs TRBV9 and TRBJ2-5; TRBD2 matches 8 bases. Trimming took 0 bases from V and 3 from J; bases not matched to a gene: 4. Germline CDR1 and CDR2: SGDLS and YYNGEE. CDR3 length: 15 residues.

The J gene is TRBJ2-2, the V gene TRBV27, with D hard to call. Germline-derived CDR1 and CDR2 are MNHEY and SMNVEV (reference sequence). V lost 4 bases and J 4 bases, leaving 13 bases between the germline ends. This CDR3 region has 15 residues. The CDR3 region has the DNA TGTGCCAGCAGTTCGGAGTTGTCCGGCACCGGGGAGCTGTTTTTT. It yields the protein CASSSELSGTGELFF.

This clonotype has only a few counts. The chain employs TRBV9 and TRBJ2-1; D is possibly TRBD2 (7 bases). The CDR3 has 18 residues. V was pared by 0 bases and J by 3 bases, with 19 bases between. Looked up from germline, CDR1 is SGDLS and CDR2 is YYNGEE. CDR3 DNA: TGTGCCAGCAGCGTAGCTTACGGCGGGGGCGTCTACTACAATGAGCAGTTCTTC. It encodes CASSVAYGGGVYYNEQFF.

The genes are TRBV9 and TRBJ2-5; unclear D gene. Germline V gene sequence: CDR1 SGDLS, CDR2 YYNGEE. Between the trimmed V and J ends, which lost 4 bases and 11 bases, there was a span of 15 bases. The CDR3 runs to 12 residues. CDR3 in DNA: TGTGCCAGCAGCAGGGTTAACAATGAGCAGTACTTC. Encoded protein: CASSRVNNEQYF.

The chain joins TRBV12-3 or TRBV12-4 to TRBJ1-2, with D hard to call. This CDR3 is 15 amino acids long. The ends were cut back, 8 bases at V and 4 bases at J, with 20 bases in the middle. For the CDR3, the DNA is TGTGCCAGCGGAGAGACCCCACAGAAATTCTATGGCTACACCTTC. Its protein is CASGETPQKFYGYTF.

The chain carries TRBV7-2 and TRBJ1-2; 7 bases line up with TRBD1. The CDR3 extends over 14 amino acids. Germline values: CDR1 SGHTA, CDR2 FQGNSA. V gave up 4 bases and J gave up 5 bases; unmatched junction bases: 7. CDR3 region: CASSSYRGGYGYTF. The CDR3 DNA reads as TGTGCCAGCAGCTCCTACAGGGGAGGGTATGGCTACACCTTC.